This TCR beta chain was sequenced during a study of cytomegalovirus exposure and HLA in healthy donors. Regarding the study as a whole: Cytomegalovirus-associated TCR beta chains were listed, numbering 150 to 200. A few chains tied to CMV proved CMV antigen-specific in vitro.

This clone was seen only a few times. Its target is unknown. The CDR3 spans 12 residues. V gave up 6 bases and J gave up 6 bases; unmatched junction bases: 4. CDR1 is MNHNY and CDR2 is SVGAGI in the germline V gene (reference sequence). PCR employed 60 Vbeta and 13 Jbeta primers. Clones were sequenced by immunoSEQ multiplex PCR, and TCRdb holds only the in-frame ones, with some missing. The repertoire holds around 100,000 clones, about 72% seen once, with roughly 19% in the top ten. The sample taken for sequencing was PBMCs. The V gene is TRBV6-6, the J gene TRBJ1-2; 7 bases map to TRBD1. The receptor's source is a woman aged 55 to 70 in good health and CMV-seropositive. The CDR3 loop is CASSDTGDGYTF. The CDR3 DNA is TGTGCCAGCAGCGACACAGGGGATGGCTACACCTTC.